The entry that follows covers one T cell receptor beta chain sequence. What this receptor recognizes is not known. No base quality information exists; no much larger clone differs at one position. These data originate in a study of CD8 T cells in seronegative destructive rheumatoid arthritis (TCRdb year 2020). Notes on the research overall: At the time of sampling, biological drugs were being given to seven out of the eight CND-RA patients. Comparison cohorts of seropositive RA, seronegative RA and healthy controls came from an earlier published TCRbeta dataset rather than new sequencing. Peripheral CD8+ TCRbeta repertoires of CCP-negative destructive rheumatoid arthritis (CND-RA) patients were compared with newly diagnosed seropositive RA, seronegative RA and healthy controls. The investigation overall reported the following: The authors read the apparently distinct set of enriched public clonotypes carried by CND-RA patients as support for a separate disease subset. After adjustment for age, less diverse and more clonal CD8+ TCRbeta repertoires appeared to be present in CND-RA patients than in other RA subtypes. Without diagnostic samples, TCR repertoire differences may partly reflect poor disease control over the years rather than being present at onset. The small size of the CND-RA cohort was noted as a limitation of the study. Across the 117,399 clonotypes tested, no public clonotype enrichment remained significant after Benjamini-Hochberg correction. Compared with controls and other RA subtypes, CND-RA repertoires contained more CMV-reactive and fewer influenza A-reactive CD8+ TCRbeta sequences.

Following the manufacturer's instructions, genomic DNA from CD8+ cells served as the input for TCRbeta sequencing. A genomics technology centre in Finland ran the TCRbeta sequencing, which was done with the immunoSEQ assay. The published analysis was carried out like this. The clonotype tables produced by the immunoSEQ preprocessing pipeline were converted into VDJtools format, and any non-productive clonotypes were filtered out. Samples with fewer than 10,000 reads were excluded, the remaining samples were subsampled to 10,000 reads, and most of the eight CND-RA samples met this threshold. The VDJtools CalcDiversityStats function was applied to data subsampled to 10,000 reads to calculate Shannon-Wiener, Simpson and clonality indices. To infer antigen specificity, non-singleton TCRbeta clonotypes were hard-matched against VDJdb, meaning no mismatches were allowed. Clusters with potentially shared antigen targets were formed by grouping CDR3 sequences that differed by one amino acid (Hamming distance 1). After each group was resampled to six samples, one-sided Fisher's exact tests checked public clonotypes for group enrichment, with the whole procedure repeated ten times. TCRdb took over this immuneACCESS table, retaining in-frame rearrangements with V and J assigned. Such tables are incomplete; in checked studies, under half of the missing clones stem from an unresolved V gene, and the remainder is unexplained. That table furnishes V, J and clone size, whereas the DNA furnished D and trimming. In all, the sample holds 13,000 or so clones, and roughly four fifths of those were seen once. Of the sample, about a quarter falls within the top ten clones.

The germline V gene (reference sequence) gives CDR1 as SEHNR and CDR2 as FQNEAQ. Trimming removed 2 bases from V and 1 base from J; the gene matches leave 6 bases unexplained. Spanning cysteine to phenylalanine, the CDR3 consists of 17 amino acids. Only the CDR3 portion is preserved as DNA: 51 bases, with reading frame beginning at the first base. CND-RA patients were negative for the clinical CCP2 antibody test, and joint destruction progressed despite active therapy. Every CND-RA patient showed typical joint destruction in the wrists and ankles and had failed conventional anti-rheumatic therapy. Instead of being sampled at diagnosis, CND-RA patients were sampled after long disease histories, which in several cases spanned decades. About 50 millilitres of EDTA-anticoagulated peripheral blood were drawn from each patient. Density gradient separation with Ficoll-Paque PLUS was used to isolate peripheral blood mononuclear cells. CD8+ cells were isolated from fresh or cryopreserved PBMCs by AutoMACS magnetic bead positive selection, with purity checked by flow cytometry. Nucleospin Tissue or Tissue XS kits were used to extract genomic DNA, which was then quantified on a Qubit 2.0 fluorometer.

The sample was CD8+ T cells from blood. The sequence derives from a woman between 30 and 55 years old with seronegative destructive rheumatoid arthritis. The sequence links TRBV7-9 to TRBJ2-2; a stretch of 8 junction bases matches TRBD1. The DNA sequence reads TGTGCCAGCAGCTTAAGTGTGGGGACAGGGAACACCGGGGAGCTGTTTTTT. Translated, this is CASSLSVGTGNTGELFF.